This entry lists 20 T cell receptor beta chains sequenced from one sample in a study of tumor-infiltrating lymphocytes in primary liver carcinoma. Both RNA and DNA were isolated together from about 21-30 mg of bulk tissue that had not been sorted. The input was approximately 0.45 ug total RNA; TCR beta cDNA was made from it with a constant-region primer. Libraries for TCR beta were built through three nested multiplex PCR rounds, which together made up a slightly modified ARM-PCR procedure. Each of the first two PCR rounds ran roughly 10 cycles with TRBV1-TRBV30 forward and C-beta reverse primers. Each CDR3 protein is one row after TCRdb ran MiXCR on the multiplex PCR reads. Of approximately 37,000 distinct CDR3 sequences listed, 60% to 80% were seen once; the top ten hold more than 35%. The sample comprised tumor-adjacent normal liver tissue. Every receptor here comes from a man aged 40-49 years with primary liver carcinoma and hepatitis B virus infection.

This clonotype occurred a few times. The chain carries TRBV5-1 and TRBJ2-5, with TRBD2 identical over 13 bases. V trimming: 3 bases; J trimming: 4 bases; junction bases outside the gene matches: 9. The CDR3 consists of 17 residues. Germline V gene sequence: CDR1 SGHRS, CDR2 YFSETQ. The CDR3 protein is CASSYYGLAGERETQYF. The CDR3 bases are TGCGCCAGCAGCTACTACGGACTAGCGGGAGAGCGAGAGACCCAGTACTTC. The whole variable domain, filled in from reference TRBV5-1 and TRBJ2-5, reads KAGVTQTPRYLIKTRGQQVTLSCSPISGHRSVSWYQQTPGQGLQFLFEYFSETQRNKGNFPGRFSGRQFSNSRSEMNVSTLELGDSALYLCASSYYGLAGERETQYFGPGTRLLVL.

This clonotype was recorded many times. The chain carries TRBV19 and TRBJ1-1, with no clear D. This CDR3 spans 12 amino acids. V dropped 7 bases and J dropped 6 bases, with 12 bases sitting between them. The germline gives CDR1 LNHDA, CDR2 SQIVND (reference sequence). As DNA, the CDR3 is TGTGCCAGTAATTCTCGGGGAGCTGAAGCTTTCTTT. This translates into CASNSRGAEAFF.

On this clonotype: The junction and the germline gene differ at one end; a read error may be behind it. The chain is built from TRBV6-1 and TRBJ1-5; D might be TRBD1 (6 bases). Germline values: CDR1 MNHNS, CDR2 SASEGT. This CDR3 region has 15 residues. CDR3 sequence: CTSSEAGHPNQPQHF. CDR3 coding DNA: TGTACCAGCAGTGAAGCGGGACACCCTAATCAGCCCCAGCACTTT.

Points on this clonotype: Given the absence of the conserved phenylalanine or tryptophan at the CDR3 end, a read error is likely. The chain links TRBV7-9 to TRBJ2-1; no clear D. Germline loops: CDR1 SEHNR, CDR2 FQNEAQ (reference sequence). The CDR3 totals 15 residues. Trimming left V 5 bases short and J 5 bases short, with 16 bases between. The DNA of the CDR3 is TGTGCCAGCAGCAACAGTTTATCCGAAAACAATGAGCAGTTCTCC. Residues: CASSNSLSENNEQFS.

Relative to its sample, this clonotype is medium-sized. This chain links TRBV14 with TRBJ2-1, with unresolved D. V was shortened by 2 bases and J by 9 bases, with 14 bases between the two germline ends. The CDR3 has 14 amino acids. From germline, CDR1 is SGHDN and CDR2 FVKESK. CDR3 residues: CASSQNLDTSEQFF. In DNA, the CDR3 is TGTGCCAGCAGCCAAAATCTCGACACCAGTGAGCAGTTCTTC.

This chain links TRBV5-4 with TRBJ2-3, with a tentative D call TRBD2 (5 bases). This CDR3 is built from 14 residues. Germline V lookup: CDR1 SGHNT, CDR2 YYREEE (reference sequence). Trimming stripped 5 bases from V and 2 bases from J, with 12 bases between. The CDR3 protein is CASSRASTTDTQYF. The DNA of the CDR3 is TGTGCCAGCAGTAGGGCTAGCACCACAGATACGCAGTATTTT. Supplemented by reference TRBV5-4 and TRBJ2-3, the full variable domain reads ETGVTQSPTHLIKTRGQQVTLRCSSQSGHNTVSWYQQALGQGPQFIFQYYREEENGRGNFPPRFSGLQFPNYSSELNVNALELDDSALYLCASSRASTTDTQYFGPGTRLTVL.

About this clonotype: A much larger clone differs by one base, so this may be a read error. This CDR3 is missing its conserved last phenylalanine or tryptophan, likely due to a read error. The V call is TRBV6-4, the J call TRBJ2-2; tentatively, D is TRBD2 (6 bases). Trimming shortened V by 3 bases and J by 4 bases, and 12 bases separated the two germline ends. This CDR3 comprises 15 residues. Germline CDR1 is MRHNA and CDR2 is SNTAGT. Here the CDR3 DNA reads TGTGCCAGCAGTGAATTTTTGGGAGGCACCGGGGAGCTGTTTCTT. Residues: CASSEFLGGTGELFL.

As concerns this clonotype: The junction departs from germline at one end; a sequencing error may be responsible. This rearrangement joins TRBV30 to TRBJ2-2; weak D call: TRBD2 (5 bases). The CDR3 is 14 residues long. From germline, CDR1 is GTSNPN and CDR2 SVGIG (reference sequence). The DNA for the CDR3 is TGTGCCTGGAGAAGTCAGGAAGACACCGGGGATCTGTTTTTC. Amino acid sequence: CAWRSQEDTGDLFF.

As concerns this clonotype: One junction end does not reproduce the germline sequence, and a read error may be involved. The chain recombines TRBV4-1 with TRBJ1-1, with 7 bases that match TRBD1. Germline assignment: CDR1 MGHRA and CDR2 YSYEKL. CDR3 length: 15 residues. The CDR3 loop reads CASSPSWGQSTEAFF. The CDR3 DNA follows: TGCGCCAGCAGCCCATCCTGGGGACAGAGCACTGAAGCTTTTTTT.

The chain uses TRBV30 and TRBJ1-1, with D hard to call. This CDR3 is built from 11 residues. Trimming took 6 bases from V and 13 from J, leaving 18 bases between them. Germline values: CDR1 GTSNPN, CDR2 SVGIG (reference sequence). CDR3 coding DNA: TGTGCCTGCCCCCGCGACACTGATGTTTTCTTT. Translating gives CACPRDTDVFF. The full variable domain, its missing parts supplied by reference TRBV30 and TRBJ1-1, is SQTIHQWPATLVQPVGSPLSLECTVEGTSNPNLYWYRQAAGRGLQLLFYSVGIGQISSEVPQNLSASRPQDRQFILSSKKLLLSDSGFYLCACPRDTDVFFGQGTRLTVV.

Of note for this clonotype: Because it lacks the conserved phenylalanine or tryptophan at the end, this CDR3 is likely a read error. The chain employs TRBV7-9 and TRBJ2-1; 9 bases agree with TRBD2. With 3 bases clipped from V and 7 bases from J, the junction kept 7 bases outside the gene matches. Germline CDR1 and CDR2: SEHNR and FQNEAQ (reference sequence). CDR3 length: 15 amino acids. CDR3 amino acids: CASSLVAGVGNEQFL. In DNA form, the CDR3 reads TGTGCCAGCAGCTTGGTAGCGGGAGTCGGAAATGAGCAGTTCTTG.

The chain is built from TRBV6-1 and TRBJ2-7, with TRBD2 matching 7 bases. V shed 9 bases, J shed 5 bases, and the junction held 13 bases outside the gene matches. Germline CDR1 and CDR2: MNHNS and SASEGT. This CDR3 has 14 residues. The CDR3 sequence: CASIGGSLSHEQYF. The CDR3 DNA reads TGTGCCAGTATAGGCGGGAGCTTGTCCCACGAGCAGTACTTC.

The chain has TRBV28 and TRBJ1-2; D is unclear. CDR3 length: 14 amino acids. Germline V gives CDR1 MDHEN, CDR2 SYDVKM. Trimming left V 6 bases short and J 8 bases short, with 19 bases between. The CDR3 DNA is TGTGCCAGCAGACTATCCGGGTCAACACAGGGCTACACCTTC. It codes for CASRLSGSTQGYTF.

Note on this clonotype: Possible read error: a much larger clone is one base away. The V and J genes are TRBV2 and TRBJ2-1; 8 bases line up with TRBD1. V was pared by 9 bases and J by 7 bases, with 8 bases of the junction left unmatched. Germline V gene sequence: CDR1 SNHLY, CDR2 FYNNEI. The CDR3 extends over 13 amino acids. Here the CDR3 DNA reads TGTGCCAGTTCGACAGGGGTGGGAAATGAGCAGTTCTTC. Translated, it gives CASSTGVGNEQFF.

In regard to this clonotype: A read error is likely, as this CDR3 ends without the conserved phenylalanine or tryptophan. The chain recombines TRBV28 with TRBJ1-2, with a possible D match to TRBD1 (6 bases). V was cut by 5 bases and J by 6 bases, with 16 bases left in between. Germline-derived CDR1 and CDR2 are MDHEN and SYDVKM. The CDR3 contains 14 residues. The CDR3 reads CASSLGKQGHGYTS. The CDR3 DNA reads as TGTGCCAGCAGTCTTGGGAAACAGGGTCATGGCTACACCTCC.

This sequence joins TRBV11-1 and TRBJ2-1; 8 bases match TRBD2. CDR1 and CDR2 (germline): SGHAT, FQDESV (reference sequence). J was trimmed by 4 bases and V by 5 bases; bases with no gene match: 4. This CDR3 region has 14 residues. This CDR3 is CASSNSGMYNEQFF. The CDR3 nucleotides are TGTGCCAGCAGCAATAGCGGGATGTACAATGAGCAGTTCTTC.

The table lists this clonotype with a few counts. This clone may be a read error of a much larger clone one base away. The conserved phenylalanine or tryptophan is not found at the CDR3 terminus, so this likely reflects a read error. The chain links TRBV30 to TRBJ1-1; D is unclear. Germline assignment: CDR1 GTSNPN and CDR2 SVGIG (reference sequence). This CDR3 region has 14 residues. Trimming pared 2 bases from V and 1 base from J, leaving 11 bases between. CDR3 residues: CAWSPSFPNTEAFL. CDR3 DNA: TGTGCCTGGAGTCCCTCCTTCCCGAACACTGAAGCTTTCCTT.

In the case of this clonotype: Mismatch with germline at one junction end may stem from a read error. The CDR3 DNA follows: TGTGCAAGCACTCAGCTAACCCTCCCCTTCTTC. This codes for CASTQLTLPFF. The V gene is TRBV6-6, the J gene TRBJ2-1, with D uncertain. Per germline, CDR1 MNHNY and CDR2 SVGAGI (reference sequence). This CDR3 has 11 amino acids.

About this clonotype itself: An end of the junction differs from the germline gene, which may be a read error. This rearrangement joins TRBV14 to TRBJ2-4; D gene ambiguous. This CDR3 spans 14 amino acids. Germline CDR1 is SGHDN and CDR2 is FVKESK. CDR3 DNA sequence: TGTGCCAGCAACCAAGACCCAGCCAAAAACGTTCAGTACTTC. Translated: CASNQDPAKNVQYF.

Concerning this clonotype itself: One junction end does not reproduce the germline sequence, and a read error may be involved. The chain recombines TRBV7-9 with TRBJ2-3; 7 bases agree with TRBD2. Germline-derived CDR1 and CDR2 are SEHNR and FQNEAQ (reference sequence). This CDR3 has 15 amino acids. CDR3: CTSKMEWDYTDTQYF. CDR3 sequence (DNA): TGTACCAGCAAAATGGAGTGGGACTACACAGATACGCAGTATTTT. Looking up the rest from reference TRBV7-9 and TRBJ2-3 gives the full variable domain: DTGVSQNPRHKITKRGQNVTFRCDPISEHNRLYWYRQTLGQGPEFLTYFQNEAQLEKSRLLSDRFSAERPKGSFSTLEIQRTEQGDSAMYLCTSKMEWDYTDTQYFGPGTRLTVL.